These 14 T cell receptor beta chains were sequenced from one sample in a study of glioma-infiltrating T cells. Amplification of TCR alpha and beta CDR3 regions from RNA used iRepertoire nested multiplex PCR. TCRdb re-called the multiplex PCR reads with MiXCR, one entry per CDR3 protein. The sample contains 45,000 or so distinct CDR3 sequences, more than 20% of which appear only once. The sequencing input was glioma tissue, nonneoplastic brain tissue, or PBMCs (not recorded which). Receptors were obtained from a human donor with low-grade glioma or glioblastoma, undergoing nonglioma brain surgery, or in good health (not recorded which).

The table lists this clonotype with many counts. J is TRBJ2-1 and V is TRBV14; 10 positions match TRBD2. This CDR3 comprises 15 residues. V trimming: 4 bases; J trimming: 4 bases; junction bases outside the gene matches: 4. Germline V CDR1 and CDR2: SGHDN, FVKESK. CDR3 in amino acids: CASSRTSGFYNEQFF. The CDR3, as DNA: TGTGCCAGCAGCCGGACTAGCGGATTTTACAATGAGCAGTTCTTC.

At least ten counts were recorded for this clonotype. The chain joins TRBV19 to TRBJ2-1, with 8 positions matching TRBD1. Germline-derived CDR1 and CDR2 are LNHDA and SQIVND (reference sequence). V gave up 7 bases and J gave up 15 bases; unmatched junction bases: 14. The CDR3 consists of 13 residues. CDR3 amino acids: CASMDRAEKNAFF. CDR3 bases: TGTGCCAGTATGGACAGGGCCGAAAAGAATGCGTTCTTC. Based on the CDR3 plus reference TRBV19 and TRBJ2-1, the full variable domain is DGGITQSPKYLFRKEGQNVTLSCEQNLNHDAMYWYRQDPGQGLRLIYYSQIVNDFQKGDIAEGYSVSREKKESFPLTVTSAQKNPTAFYLCASMDRAEKNAFFGPGTRLTVL.

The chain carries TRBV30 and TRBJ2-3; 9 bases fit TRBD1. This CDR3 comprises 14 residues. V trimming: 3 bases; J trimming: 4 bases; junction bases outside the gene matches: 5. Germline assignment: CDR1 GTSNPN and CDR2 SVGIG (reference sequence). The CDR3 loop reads CAWSPGQGADTQYF. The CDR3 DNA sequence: TGTGCCTGGAGCCCGGGACAGGGAGCAGATACGCAGTATTTT.

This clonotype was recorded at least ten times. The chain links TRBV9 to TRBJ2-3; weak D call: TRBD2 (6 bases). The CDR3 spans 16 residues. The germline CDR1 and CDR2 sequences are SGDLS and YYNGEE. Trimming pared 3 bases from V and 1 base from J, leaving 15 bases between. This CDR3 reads CASSADSGTRTDTQYF. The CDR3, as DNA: TGTGCCAGCAGCGCCGATTCCGGGACTCGCACAGATACGCAGTATTTT.

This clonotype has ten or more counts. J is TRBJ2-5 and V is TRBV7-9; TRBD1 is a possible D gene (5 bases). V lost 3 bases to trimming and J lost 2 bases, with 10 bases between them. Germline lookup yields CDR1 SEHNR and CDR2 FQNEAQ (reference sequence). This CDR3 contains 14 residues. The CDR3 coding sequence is TGTGCCAGCAGCTTTGGGCAGGGACAAGAGACCCAGTACTTC. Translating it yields CASSFGQGQETQYF.

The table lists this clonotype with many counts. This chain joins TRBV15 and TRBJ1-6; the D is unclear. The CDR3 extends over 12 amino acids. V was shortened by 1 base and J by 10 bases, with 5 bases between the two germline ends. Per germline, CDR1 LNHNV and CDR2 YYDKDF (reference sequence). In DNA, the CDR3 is TGTGCCACCAGCAGAGCATACTCACCCCTCCACTTT. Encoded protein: CATSRAYSPLHF.

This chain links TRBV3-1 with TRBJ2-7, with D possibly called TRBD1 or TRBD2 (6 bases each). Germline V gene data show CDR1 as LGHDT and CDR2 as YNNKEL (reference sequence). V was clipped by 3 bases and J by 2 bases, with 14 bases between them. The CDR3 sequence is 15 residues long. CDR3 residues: CASSQGGGKPYEQYF. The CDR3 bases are TGTGCCAGCAGCCAGGGGGGCGGGAAACCCTACGAGCAGTACTTC.

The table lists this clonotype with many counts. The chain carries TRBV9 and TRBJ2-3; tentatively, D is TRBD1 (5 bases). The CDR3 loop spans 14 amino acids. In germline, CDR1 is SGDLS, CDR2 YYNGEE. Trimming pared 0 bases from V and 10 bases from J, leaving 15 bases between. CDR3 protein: CASSVDSGLTAQYF. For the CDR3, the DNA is TGTGCCAGCAGCGTAGATTCAGGGCTGACGGCGCAGTATTTT.

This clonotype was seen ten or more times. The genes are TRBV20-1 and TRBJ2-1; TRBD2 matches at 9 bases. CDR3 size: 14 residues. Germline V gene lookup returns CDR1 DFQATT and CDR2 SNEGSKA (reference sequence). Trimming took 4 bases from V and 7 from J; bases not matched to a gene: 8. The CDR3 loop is CSAKTSGFVNEQFF. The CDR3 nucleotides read TGCAGTGCTAAGACTAGCGGTTTTGTAAATGAGCAGTTCTTC.

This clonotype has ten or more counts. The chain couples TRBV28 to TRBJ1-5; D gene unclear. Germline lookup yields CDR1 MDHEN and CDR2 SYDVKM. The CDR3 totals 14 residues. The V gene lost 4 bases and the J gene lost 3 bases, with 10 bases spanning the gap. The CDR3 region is CASSSTAYNQPQHF. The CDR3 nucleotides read TGTGCCAGCAGTTCCACTGCCTACAATCAGCCCCAGCATTTT.

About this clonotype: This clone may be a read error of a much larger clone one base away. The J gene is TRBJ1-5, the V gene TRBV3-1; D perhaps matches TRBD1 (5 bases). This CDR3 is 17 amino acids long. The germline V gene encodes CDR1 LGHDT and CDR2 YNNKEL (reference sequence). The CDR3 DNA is TGTGCCAGCAGCCCGGGGCACGCCTCTTATAGCAATCAGCGCCAGCATTTT. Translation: CASSPGHASYSNQRQHF.

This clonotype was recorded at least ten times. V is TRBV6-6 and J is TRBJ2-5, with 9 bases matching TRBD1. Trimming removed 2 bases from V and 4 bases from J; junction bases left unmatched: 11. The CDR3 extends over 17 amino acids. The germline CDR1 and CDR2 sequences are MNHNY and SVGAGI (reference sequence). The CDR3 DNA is TGTGCCAGCAGTTACCTGGATCGGGACAGGGTTGTAGAGACCCAGTACTTC. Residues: CASSYLDRDRVVETQYF.

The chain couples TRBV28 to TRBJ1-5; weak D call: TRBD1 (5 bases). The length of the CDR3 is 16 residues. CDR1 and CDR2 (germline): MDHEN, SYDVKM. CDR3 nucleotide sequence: TGTGTTAGCAGTTCCCTGGGACGGATTAGCAATCAGCCCCAGCATTTT. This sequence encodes CVSSSLGRISNQPQHF.

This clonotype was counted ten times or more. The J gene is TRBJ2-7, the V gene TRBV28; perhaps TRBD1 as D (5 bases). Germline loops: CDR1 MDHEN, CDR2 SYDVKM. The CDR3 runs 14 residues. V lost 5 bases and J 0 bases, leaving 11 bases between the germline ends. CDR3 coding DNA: TGTGCCAGCAGTCCAAGACAGAGCTCCTACGAGCAGTACTTC. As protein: CASSPRQSSYEQYF.